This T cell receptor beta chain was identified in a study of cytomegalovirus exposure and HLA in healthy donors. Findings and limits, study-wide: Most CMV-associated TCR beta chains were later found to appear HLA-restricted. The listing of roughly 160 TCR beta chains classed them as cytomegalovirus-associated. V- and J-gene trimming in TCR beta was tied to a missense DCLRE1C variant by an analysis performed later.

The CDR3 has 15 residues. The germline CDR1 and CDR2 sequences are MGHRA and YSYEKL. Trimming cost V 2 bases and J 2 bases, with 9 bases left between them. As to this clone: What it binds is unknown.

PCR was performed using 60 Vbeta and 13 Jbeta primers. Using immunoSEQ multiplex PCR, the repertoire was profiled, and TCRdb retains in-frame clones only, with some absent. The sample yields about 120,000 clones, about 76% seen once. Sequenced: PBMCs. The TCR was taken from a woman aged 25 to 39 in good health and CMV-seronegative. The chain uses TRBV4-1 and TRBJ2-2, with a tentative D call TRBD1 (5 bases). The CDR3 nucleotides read TGCGCCAGCAGCCAAATTCAGGGAAACACCGGGGAGCTGTTTTTT. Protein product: CASSQIQGNTGELFF.